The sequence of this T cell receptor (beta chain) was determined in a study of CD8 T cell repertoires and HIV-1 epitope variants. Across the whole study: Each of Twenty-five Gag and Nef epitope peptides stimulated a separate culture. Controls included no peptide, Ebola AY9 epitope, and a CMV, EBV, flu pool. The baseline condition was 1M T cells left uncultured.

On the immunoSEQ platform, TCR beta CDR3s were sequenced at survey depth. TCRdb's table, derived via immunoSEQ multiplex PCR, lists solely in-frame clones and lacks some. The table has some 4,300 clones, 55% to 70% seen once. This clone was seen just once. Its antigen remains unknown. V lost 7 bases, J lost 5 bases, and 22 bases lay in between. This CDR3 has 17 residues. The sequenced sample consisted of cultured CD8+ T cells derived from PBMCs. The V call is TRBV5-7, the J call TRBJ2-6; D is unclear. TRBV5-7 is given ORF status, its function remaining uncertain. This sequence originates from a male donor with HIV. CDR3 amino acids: CASLKHCVQSRANVLTF. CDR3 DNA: TGTGCCAGCCTCAAACATTGCGTACAAAGTCGGGCCAACGTCCTGACTTTC.